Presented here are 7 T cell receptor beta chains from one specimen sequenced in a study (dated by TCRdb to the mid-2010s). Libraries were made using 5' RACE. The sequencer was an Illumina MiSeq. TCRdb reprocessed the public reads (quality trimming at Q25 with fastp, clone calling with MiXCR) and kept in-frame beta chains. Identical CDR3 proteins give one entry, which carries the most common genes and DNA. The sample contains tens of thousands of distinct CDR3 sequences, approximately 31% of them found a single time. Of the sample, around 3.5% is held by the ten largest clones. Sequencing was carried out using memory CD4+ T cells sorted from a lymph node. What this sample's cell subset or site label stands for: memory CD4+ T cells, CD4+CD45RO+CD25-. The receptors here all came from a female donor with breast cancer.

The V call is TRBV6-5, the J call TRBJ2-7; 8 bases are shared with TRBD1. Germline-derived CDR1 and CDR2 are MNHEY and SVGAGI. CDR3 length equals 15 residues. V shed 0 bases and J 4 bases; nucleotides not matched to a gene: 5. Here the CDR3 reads CASSYSTGATYEQYF. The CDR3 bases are TGTGCCAGCAGTTACTCGACAGGGGCCACGTACGAGCAGTACTTC.

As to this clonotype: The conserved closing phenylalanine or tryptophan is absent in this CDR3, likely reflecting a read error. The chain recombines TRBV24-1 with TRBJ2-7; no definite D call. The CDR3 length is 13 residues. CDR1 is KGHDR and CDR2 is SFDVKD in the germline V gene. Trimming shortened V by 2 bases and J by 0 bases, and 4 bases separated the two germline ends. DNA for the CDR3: TGTGCCACCAGTGATTACGGCTCCTACGAGCAGTACCTC. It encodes CATSDYGSYEQYL.

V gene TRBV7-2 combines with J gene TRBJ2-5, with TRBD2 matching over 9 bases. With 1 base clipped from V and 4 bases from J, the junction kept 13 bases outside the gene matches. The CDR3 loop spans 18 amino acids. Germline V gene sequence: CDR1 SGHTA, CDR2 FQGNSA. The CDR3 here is CASSLVASGMATGETQYF. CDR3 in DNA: TGTGCCAGCAGCTTAGTTGCTAGCGGGATGGCGACGGGAGAGACCCAGTACTTC. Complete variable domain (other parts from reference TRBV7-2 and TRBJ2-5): GAGVSQSPSNKVTEKGKDVELRCDPISGHTALYWYRQSLGQGLEFLIYFQGNSAPDKSGLPSDRFSAERTGGSVSTLTIQRTQQEDSAVYLCASSLVASGMATGETQYFGPGTRLLVL.

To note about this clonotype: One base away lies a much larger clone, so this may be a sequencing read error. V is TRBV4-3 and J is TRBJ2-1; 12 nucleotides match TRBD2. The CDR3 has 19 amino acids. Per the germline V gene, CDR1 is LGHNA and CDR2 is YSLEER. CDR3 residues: CACSQDRRTSGMYYNEQFF. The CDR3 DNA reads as TGCGCCTGCAGCCAAGATAGGCGGACTAGCGGGATGTACTACAATGAGCAGTTCTTC.

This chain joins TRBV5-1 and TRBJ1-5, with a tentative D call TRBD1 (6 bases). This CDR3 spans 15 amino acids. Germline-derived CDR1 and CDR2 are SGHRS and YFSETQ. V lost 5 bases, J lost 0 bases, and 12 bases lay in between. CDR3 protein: CASRTGGDSNQPQHF. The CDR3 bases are TGCGCCAGCAGGACAGGAGGGGATAGCAATCAGCCCCAGCATTTT.

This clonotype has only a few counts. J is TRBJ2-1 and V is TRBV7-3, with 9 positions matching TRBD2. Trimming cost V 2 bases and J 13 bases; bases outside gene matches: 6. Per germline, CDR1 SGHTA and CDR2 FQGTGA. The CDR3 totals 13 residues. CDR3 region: CASSLGPAGGQFF. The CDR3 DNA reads TGTGCCAGCAGCTTAGGTCCAGCGGGAGGCCAGTTCTTC.

The CDR3 bases are TGCGCCAGCAGCCAAGTTAGCGGGAGAGGTGAGGAGACCCAGTACTTC. Protein product: CASSQVSGRGEETQYF. The rearrangement links TRBV4-1 to TRBJ2-5, with 9 bases that match TRBD2. Trimming cost V 1 base and J 5 bases; bases outside gene matches: 8. CDR3 size: 16 residues. Germline V gives CDR1 MGHRA, CDR2 YSYEKL.